This T cell receptor (beta chain) is from a study of OX40 agonist ivuxolimab in advanced cancers. About the study: Every patient in dose escalation had hepatocellular carcinoma, melanoma, renal cell or head and neck cancer.

Notes on this clone: The antigen is not known.

Profiled with immunoSEQ multiplex PCR; TCRdb holds only in-frame clones, not every one. The sample lists roughly 63,000 clones; 75% to 90% were seen once. Individuals having autoimmune disease history or systemic immunosuppression were not enrolled. V gave up 5 bases and J gave up 7 bases, with 7 bases separating them. CDR3 length: 10 residues. In germline, CDR1 is DFQATT, CDR2 SNEGSKA (reference sequence). Study outcomes and limitations: By week 6 at 0.1 to 3.0 mg/kg, blood CD4+ and CD8+ T cells had expanded clonally. On average, CD8+ T cells showed a greater number of expanded clones than CD4+.

The source material was CD4+ or CD8+ T cells sorted from blood, sampled in a trial of the OX40 agonist ivuxolimab. The origin of this receptor is an adult with an advanced solid tumor such as melanoma, head and neck, liver or kidney cancer. V is TRBV20-1 and J is TRBJ2-3; D gene uncertain. The CDR3 protein is CSAFMNTQYF. CDR3 nucleotides: TGCAGTGCTTTTATGAATACGCAGTATTTT.